These 15 T cell receptor beta chains share one sample of origin, sequenced in a study of radiotherapy plus CTLA-4 blockade in lung cancer. Libraries were prepared by immunoSEQ multiplex PCR; TCRdb keeps only in-frame clonotypes and omits some of them. Of 90,000 to 100,000 clones in the sample, just over 85% were seen once. The input for sequencing was peripheral blood, taken from a patient treated with radiotherapy plus ipilimumab. These receptor sequences come from a human donor with non-small cell lung cancer that progressed on radiotherapy plus ipilimumab.

The V and J genes are TRBV6-5 and TRBJ1-1; D remains unclear. The CDR3 sequence is 13 residues long. The V end was cut by 7 bases, the J end by 13 bases, with 22 bases between. CDR1 is MNHEY and CDR2 is SVGAGI in the germline V gene. Here the CDR3 reads CASTAHQDGGFFF. The CDR3 bases are TGTGCCAGCACCGCGCACCAGGACGGTGGATTTTTCTTT.

The chain has TRBV27 and TRBJ2-3, with D unclear. The germline V gene has CDR1 MNHEY and CDR2 SMNVEV (reference sequence). The CDR3 length is 15 residues. V was trimmed by 6 bases and J by 4 bases, leaving 17 bases between them. The CDR3 region has the DNA TGTGCCAGCAGACCCCTGGGCGGAGCTGCAGATACGCAGTATTTT. This translates into CASRPLGGAADTQYF.

This sequence joins TRBV19 and TRBJ2-7; D unresolved. Germline V gene data show CDR1 as LNHDA and CDR2 as SQIVND (reference sequence). Deletions cut 4 bases from V and 0 bases from J, with 10 bases between. This CDR3 is built from 14 residues. The CDR3 DNA is TGTGCCAGTAGTACGGCCAAGTCCTCCTACGAGCAGTACTTC. This encodes CASSTAKSSYEQYF.

The rearrangement uses TRBV10-2 and TRBJ2-1; D may be TRBD2 (7 bases). CDR3 length: 15 residues. The ends were cut back, 10 bases at V and 5 bases at J, with 21 bases in the middle. CDR1 and CDR2 from the germline V gene are WSHSY and SAAADI. The CDR3 DNA reads as TGCGCCACGAAGGGGAGGGGGGCTAGGGACAATGAGCAGTTCTTC. Encoded protein: CATKGRGARDNEQFF.

In regard to this clone: Other DNA sequences from this sample encode an identical CDR3 as well. The rearrangement joins TRBV2 to TRBJ1-5; D ambiguous. V was shortened by 6 bases and J by 2 bases, with 11 bases between the two germline ends. This CDR3 has 14 amino acids. Germline lookup yields CDR1 SNHLY and CDR2 FYNNEI. CDR3 in DNA: TGTGCCAGCAGCGTGGGCGGGGGCAATCAGCCCCAGCATTTT. It encodes CASSVGGGNQPQHF.

Regarding this clone: Additional DNA sequences in this sample encode the identical CDR3. The chain uses TRBV27 and TRBJ1-1; no definite D call. The CDR3 length is 15 residues. V was cut by 1 base and J by 1 base, with 10 bases left in between. Per germline, CDR1 MNHEY and CDR2 SMNVEV (reference sequence). CDR3 nucleotides: TGTGCCAGCAGTTTATATACAGAGAAGAACACTGAAGCTTTCTTT. Its protein is CASSLYTEKNTEAFF.

The genes are TRBV7-9 and TRBJ1-5, with a tentative D call TRBD1 (6 bases). Germline CDR1 reads SEHNR; CDR2 reads FQNEAQ (reference sequence). V was pared by 5 bases and J by 4 bases, with 9 bases between. The CDR3 runs 13 residues. This CDR3 is CASSRQENQPQHF. The CDR3 nucleotides are TGTGCCAGCAGCCGACAGGAAAATCAGCCCCAGCATTTT.

There are a few counts of this clone. The rearrangement uses TRBV14 and TRBJ2-2, with 14 bases identical to TRBD2. The CDR3 loop spans 20 amino acids. CDR1 is SGHDN and CDR2 is FVKESK in the germline V gene. V shed 0 bases, J shed 8 bases, and the junction held 14 bases outside the gene matches. The CDR3: CASSQDPPVGLAGGAGELFF. CDR3 nucleotide sequence: TGTGCCAGCAGCCAAGACCCTCCCGTAGGACTAGCGGGAGGTGCGGGGGAGCTGTTTTTT.

The genes are TRBV6-1 and TRBJ2-5; the D is unclear. The CDR3 contains 15 residues. The germline gives CDR1 MNHNS, CDR2 SASEGT. The V gene lost 0 bases and the J gene lost 5 bases, with 13 bases spanning the gap. CDR3 sequence: CASSEAIMRWETQYF. The CDR3 DNA follows: TGTGCCAGCAGTGAAGCGATCATGAGGTGGGAGACCCAGTACTTC.

The chain has TRBV21-1 and TRBJ2-2. TRBV21-1 is marked as a pseudogene. The CDR3 loop spans 15 amino acids. CDR3 DNA: TGTGCCAGCAGCAGCGGGACAAACGAACACCGGGGAGCTGTTTTT. Translating gives CASSSGTNEHRGAVF.

V usage is TRBV19 and J usage is TRBJ1-3; D is unclear. Germline CDR1 and CDR2: LNHDA and SQIVND (reference sequence). V was cut by 1 base and J by 0 bases, with 7 bases left in between. The CDR3 runs 15 residues. CDR3 loop: CASSIGSVSGNTIYF. The CDR3 coding sequence is TGTGCCAGTAGTATAGGTTCGGTCTCTGGAAACACCATATATTTT.

The V and J genes are TRBV18 and TRBJ2-1; D might be TRBD1 or TRBD2, each matching 6 bases. CDR3 length: 14 amino acids. V was shortened by 4 bases and J by 6 bases, with 13 bases between the two germline ends. Germline assignment: CDR1 KGHSH and CDR2 LQKENI. The DNA of the CDR3 is TGTGCCAGCTCACGCGGGACATCACTCAATGAGCAGTTCTTC. Residues: CASSRGTSLNEQFF. The full variable domain, in which reference TRBV18 and TRBJ2-1 provide the parts outside the CDR3, is NAGVMQNPRHLVRRRGQEARLRCSPMKGHSHVYWYRQLPEEGLKFMVYLQKENIIDESGMPKERFSAEFPKEGPSILRIQQVVRGDSAAYFCASSRGTSLNEQFFGPGTRLTVL.

The chain recombines TRBV2 with TRBJ2-2, with 7 bases matching TRBD1. The V gene's germline CDR1 is SNHLY and CDR2 FYNNEI. This CDR3 contains 16 residues. The V gene end was trimmed by 5 bases and the J gene end by 3 bases; junction bases not matched to a gene: 9. CDR3 region: CASSKTTGPYTGELFF. The CDR3 nucleotides are TGTGCCAGCAGTAAGACGACAGGGCCGTACACCGGGGAGCTGTTTTTT.

This chain joins TRBV30 and TRBJ2-5; D may be TRBD2 (7 bases). Trimming took 3 bases from V and 5 from J, leaving 16 bases between them. The V gene's germline CDR1 is GTSNPN and CDR2 SVGIG (reference sequence). The CDR3 totals 14 residues. CDR3 bases: TGTGCCTGGAGCATAGGGGGGGCGGGGGAGACCCAGTACTTC. Amino acid sequence: CAWSIGGAGETQYF.

This chain uses TRBV4-2 with TRBJ2-5; 11 bases align to TRBD2. V shed 2 bases, J shed 5 bases, and the junction held 7 bases outside the gene matches. Germline lookup yields CDR1 LGHNA and CDR2 YNFKEQ. The CDR3 has 16 amino acids. CDR3 loop: CASSQRAPSGRETQYF. CDR3 nucleotides: TGTGCCAGCAGCCAAAGAGCCCCTAGCGGGAGGGAGACCCAGTACTTC.